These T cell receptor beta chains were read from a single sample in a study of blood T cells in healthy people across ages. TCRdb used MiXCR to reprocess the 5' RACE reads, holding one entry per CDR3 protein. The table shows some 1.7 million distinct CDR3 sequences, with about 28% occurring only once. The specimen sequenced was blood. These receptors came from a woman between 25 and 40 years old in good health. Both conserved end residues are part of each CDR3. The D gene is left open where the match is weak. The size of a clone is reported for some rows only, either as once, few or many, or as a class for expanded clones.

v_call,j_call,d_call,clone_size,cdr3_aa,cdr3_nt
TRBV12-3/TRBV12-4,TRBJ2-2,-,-,CASSYARPGNPDTGELFF,TGTGCCAGCAGCTATGCCCGACCCGGGAACCCCGACACCGGGGAGCTGTTTTTT
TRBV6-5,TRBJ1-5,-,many,CASSPERVHQPQHF,TGTGCCAGCAGCCCCGAGCGGGTTCACCAGCCCCAGCATTTT
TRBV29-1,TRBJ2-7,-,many,CSGAAAPKYEQYF,TGCAGCGGAGCAGCGGCCCCCAAGTACGAGCAGTACTTC
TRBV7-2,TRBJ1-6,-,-,CASSPTKAWRSLQSPLHF,TGTGCCAGCAGCCCCACGAAGGCCTGGAGGAGTCTTCAGTCACCCCTCCACTTT
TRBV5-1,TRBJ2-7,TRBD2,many,CASSPGVRLADEQYF,TGCGCCAGCAGCCCTGGGGTTAGGCTAGCGGACGAGCAGTACTTC
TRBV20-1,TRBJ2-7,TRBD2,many,CSARDPGTSVYEQYF,TGCAGTGCTAGAGATCCCGGGACTAGCGTCTACGAGCAGTACTTC
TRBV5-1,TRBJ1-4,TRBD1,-,CACTTGAQTNEKLFF,TGCGCCTGCACGACAGGGGCGCAAACTAATGAAAAACTGTTTTTT
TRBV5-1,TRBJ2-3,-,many,CASSLGDSTDTQYF,TGCGCCAGCAGCTTGGGGGACAGCACAGATACGCAGTATTTT
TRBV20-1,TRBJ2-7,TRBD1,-,CSAETGGTYEQYF,TGCAGTGCTGAAACAGGGGGGACCTACGAGCAGTACTTC
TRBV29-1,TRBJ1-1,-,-,CSVELAFAGSKAFF,TGCAGCGTTGAATTAGCTTTCGCAGGTTCTAAAGCTTTCTTT
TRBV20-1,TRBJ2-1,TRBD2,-,CSARDLGSGVNEQFF,TGCAGTGCTAGAGATCTCGGTAGCGGGGTTAATGAGCAGTTCTTC
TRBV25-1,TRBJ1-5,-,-,CAGSEGLAQPRHF,TGTGCCGGCAGTGAAGGGCTGGCTCAGCCCCGGCATTTT
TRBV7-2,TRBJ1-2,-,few,CASSLRVRDNANYGYTF,TGTGCCAGCAGCTTAAGGGTCAGGGATAATGCTAACTATGGCTACACCTTC
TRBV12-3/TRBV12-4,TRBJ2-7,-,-,CASRTGTGGWYEQYF,TGTGCCAGCAGGACTGGGACCGGTGGGTGGTACGAGCAGTACTTC
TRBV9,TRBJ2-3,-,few,CASSVALGTDTQYF,TGTGCCAGCAGTGTCGCTTTGGGCACAGATACGCAGTATTTT
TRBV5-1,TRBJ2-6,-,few,CASSLGSYSGANVLTF,TGCGCCAGCAGCTTAGGGAGTTACTCTGGGGCCAACGTCCTGACTTTC
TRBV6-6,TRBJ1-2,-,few,CASSSGQWDGYTF,TGTGCCAGCAGTTCCGGACAGTGGGATGGCTACACCTTC
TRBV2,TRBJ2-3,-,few,CASSRTQSADTQYF,TGTGCCAGCAGTCGAACGCAGTCGGCAGATACGCAGTATTTT
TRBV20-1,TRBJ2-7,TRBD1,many,CSASYPTGGSYEQYF,TGCAGTGCTAGCTACCCCACAGGGGGTAGCTACGAGCAGTACTTC
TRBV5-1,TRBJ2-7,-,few,CASSADTAAYEQYF,TGCGCCAGCAGCGCTGACACGGCGGCCTACGAGCAGTACTTC